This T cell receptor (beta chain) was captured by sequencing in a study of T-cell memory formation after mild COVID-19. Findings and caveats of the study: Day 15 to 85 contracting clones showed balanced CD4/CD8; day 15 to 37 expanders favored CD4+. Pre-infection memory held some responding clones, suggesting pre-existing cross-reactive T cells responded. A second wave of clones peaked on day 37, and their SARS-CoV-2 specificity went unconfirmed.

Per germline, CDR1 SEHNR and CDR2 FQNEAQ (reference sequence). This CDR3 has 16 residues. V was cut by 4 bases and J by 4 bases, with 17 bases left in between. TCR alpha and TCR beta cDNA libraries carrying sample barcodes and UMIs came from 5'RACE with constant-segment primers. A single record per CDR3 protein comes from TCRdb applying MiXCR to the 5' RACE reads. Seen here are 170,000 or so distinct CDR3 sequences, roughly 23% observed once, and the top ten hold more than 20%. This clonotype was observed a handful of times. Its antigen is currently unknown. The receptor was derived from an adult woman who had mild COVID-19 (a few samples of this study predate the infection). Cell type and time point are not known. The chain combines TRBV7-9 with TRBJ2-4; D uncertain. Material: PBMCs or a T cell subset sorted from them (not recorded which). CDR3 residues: CASSSRRTAAKNIQYF. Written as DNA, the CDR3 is TGTGCCAGCAGCTCCAGAAGGACCGCGGCAAAAAACATTCAGTACTTC.